A selection of T cell receptor beta chains follows, all from one sample in a study of blood T cell repertoires in COVID-19. TCRdb's copy holds only in-frame clones and misses some; the assay was immunoSEQ multiplex PCR. Here the sample spans around 68,000 clones, 82% being singletons. Sequenced material: peripheral blood. All receptors derive from an older man with active COVID-19. Both conserved end residues are part of each CDR3. A D gene is named only where the DNA matches it firmly. Size is stated for part of the rows, as once, few or many counts, or as a class when the clone is expanded.

15	TRBV3-1/TRBV3-2	TRBJ2-3	once	.	TGTGCCAGCAGCCTCCGACTAGGAGGGGCAGATACGCAGTATTTT	CASSLRLGGADTQYF
16	TRBV7-2	TRBJ1-1	.	.	TGTGCCAGCAGCTTAAGCTACGCGGTTGGTGGCACTGAAGCTTTCTTT	CASSLSYAVGGTEAFF
16	TRBV7-8	TRBJ1-3	.	TRBD1	TGTGCCAGCAGCTTGGACAGGGTACACTCTGGAAACACCATATATTTT	CASSLDRVHSGNTIYF
16	TRBV11-2	TRBJ2-7	.	TRBD1	TGTGCCAGCAGCCCCAGTTGGGACAGGGTAACCTACGAGCAGTACTTC	CASSPSWDRVTYEQYF
15	TRBV7-3	TRBJ2-3	.	TRBD2	TGTGCCAGCAGCTTAGCTAGCGGGGGATGGGATACGCAGTATTTT	CASSLASGGWDTQYF
12	TRBV29-1	TRBJ1-5	.	TRBD1	TGCAGCGCGACAGGGGTCGACCAGCCCCAGCATTTT	CSATGVDQPQHF
11	TRBV6-2/TRBV6-3	TRBJ2-1	.	.	TGTGCCAGCAGTTACTCACGGGAGCAGTTCTTC	CASSYSREQFF
15	TRBV7-3	TRBJ2-3	few	.	TGTGCCAGCAGCTCCTCCTACAGGGAGACAGATACGCAGTATTTT	CASSSSYRETDTQYF
15	TRBV6-5	TRBJ2-3	.	TRBD2	TGTGCCAGCAACGAGCGGGGGGCATCCACAGATACGCAGTATTTT	CASNERGASTDTQYF
12	TRBV6-6	TRBJ2-1	.	.	TGTGCCAGCAGCGGCGGCTACAATGAGCAGTTCTTC	CASSGGYNEQFF
15	TRBV2	TRBJ1-2	.	TRBD1	TGTGCCAGCAGTGTACAGGGGTTGTCTAACTATGGCTACACCTTC	CASSVQGLSNYGYTF
16	TRBV18	TRBJ2-1	.	.	TGTGCCAGCTCACTCAGCGGAGGGGGCAATGGAAATGAGCAGTTCTTC	CASSLSGGGNGNEQFF
19	TRBV19	TRBJ1-5	.	.	TGTGCCAGTAGTATAGGAGGGTGGAGGGGACCGAATAGCAATCAGCCCCAGCATTTT	CASSIGGWRGPNSNQPQHF
14	TRBV27	TRBJ1-5	.	.	TGTGCCAGCAGTTTAGGGGCTTGGGATCAGCCCCAGCATTTT	CASSLGAWDQPQHF